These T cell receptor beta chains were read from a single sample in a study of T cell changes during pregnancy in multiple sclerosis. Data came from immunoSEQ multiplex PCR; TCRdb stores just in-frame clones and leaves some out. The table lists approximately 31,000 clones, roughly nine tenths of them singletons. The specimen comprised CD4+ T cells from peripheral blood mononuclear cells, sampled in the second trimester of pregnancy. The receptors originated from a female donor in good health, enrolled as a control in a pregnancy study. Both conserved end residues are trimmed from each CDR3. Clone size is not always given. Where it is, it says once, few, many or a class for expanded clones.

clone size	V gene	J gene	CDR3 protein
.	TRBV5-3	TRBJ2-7	ARSASTGGLLAGGPEQY
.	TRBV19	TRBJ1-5	ASSVRQGWNQPQH
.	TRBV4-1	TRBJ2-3	ASSQGGPGLLTDTQY
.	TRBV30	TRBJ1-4	AWSGQVAEKLF
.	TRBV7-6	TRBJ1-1	ASSQTGTFLNTEAF
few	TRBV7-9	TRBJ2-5	ASSLAKSSGGFQETQY
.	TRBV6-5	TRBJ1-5	ASRSRQVQPQH
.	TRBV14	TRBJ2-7	ASSQGSISYEQY
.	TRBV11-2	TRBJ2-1	ASSFNRANNEQF
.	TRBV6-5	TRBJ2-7	ASTGALGGEQY
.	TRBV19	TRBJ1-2	ASNERQGIGYGYT
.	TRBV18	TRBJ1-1	ASSPKNTEAF
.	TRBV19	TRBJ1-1	ASSIQGEAF
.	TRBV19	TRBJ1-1	ASSIQRRTEAF
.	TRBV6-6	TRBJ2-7	ASSSRDSLYYEQY
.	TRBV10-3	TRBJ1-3	AVQANSGNTIY
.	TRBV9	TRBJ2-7	ASSLGGGLSYEQY
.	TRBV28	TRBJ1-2	ASRIPGQGSYGYT
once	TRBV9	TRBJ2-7	ASSIGTSGSYEQY
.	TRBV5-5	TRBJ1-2	ASSQGRVAYGYT
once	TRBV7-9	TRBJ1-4	ASTLFAGQGNEKLF
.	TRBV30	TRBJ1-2	AWSVSHRYYGYT
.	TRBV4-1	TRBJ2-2	ASSQDPGLVTGELF
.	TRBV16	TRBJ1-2	ASSPTTTGGTNGYT
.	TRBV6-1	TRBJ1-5	ASRAGASNQPQH
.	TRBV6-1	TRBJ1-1	ASIQGNTEAF
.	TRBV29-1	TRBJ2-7	SGADNSYEQY
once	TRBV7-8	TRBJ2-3	ASSSIPGTADQY
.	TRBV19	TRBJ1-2	ASTGASYGYT